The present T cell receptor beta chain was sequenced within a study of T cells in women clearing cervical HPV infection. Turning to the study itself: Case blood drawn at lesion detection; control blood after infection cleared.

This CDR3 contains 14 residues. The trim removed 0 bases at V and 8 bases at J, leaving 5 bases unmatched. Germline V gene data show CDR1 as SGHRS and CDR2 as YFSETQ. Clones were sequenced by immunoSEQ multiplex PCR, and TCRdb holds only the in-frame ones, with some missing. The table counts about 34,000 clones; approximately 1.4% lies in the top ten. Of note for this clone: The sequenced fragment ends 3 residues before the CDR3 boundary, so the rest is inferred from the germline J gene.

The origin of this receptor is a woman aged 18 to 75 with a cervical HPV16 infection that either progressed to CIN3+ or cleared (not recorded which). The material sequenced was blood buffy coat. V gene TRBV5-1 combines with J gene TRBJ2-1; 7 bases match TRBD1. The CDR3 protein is CASSLVPGGDEQFF. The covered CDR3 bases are TGCGCCAGCAGCTTGGTACCAGGGGGTGATGAG.